This TCR beta chain stems from a study of post-analysis software for immune sequencing data. To note about this clonotype: Its antigen is not identified.

Included in the TCR beta cDNA libraries were unique molecular identifiers. With about 0.95 to 10 million T cells as the source, roughly 500,000 cDNA molecules resulted. TCRdb reanalysed the PCR reads using MiXCR and keeps one entry per CDR3 protein. This sample has about 770,000 distinct CDR3 sequences, with roughly 50% found just once. The CDR3 is made up of 15 amino acids. V was trimmed by 5 bases and J by 0 bases, leaving 13 bases between them. Notes on the study in general: A few TRBV segments occurring more often in patients than controls included TRBV5-6, TRBV5-1 and TRBV20-1. Samples from one preparation batch, clustered by F measure, grouped strongly together. Relative to controls, patients with multiple sclerosis showed significantly lower normalized Chao1 diversity.

What was sequenced was blood. V gene TRBV12-3 or TRBV12-4 combines with J gene TRBJ1-1; a possible D gene is TRBD1 (6 bases). This sequence originates from a girl aged 5-17 years with multiple sclerosis. CDR3 protein: CASSPRQEMNTEAFF. The CDR3 nucleotides are TGTGCCAGCAGTCCGCGACAGGAGATGAACACTGAAGCTTTCTTT.